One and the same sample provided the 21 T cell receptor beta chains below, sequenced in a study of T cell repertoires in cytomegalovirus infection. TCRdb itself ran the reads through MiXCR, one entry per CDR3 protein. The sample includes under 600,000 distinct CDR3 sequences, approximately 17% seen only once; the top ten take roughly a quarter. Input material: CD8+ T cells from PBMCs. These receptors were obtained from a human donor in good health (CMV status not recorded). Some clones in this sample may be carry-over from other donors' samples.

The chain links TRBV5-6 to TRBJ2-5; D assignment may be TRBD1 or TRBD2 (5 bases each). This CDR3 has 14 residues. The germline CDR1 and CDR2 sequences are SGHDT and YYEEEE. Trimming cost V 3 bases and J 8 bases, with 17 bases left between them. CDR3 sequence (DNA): TGTGCCAGCAGCTCTGGAGTAGGGGCGGGCACCCAGTACTTC. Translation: CASSSGVGAGTQYF.

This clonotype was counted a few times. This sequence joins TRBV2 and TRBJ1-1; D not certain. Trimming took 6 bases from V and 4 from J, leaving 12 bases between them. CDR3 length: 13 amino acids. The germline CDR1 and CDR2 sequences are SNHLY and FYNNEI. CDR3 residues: CASSVMFGTEAFF. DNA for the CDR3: TGTGCCAGCAGCGTAATGTTCGGCACTGAAGCTTTCTTT.

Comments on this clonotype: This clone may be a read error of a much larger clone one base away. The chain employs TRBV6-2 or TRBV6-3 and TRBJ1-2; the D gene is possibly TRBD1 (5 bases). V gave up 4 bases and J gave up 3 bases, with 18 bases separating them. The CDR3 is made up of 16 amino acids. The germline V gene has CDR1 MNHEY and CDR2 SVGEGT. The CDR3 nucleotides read TGTGCCAGCAGTTGCTCGAGATACCGGGGGGACTATGGCTACACCTTC. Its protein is CASSCSRYRGDYGYTF.

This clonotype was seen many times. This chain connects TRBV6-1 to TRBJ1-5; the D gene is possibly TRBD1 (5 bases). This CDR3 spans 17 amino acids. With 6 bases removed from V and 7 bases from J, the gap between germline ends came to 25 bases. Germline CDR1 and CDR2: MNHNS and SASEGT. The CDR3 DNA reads TGTGCCAGCAGACGCTTTGCGGGACGGTGGCCTGAACAGCCCCAGCATTTT. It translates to CASRRFAGRWPEQPQHF.

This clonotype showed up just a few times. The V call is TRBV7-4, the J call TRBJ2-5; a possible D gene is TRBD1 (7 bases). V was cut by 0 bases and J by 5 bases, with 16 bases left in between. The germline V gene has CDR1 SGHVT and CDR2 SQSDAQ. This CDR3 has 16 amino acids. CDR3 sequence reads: CASSLAEGARGETQYF. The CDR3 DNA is TGTGCCAGCAGCTTAGCGGAGGGGGCGAGGGGGGAGACCCAGTACTTC.

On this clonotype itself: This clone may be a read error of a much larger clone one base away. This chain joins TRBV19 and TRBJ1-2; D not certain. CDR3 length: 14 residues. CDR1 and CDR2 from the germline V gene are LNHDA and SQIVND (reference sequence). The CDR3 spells CASSKVTLDYVYTF. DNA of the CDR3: TGTGCCAGTAGTAAGGTCACCCTCGACTATGTCTACACCTTC.

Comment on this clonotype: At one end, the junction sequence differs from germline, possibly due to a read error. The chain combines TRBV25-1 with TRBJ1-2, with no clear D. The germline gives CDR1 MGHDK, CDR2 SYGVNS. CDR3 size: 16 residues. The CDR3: CASREWNGVGIDGYTF. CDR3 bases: TGTGCCAGCAGGGAATGGAATGGGGTTGGGATAGACGGCTACACCTTC.

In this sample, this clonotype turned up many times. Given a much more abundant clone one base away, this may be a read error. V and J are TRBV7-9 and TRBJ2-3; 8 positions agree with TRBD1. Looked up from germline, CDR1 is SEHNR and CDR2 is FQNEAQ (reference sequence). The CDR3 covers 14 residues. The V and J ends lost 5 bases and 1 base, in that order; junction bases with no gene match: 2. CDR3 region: CASSMGQGTDTQYF. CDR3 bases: TGTGCCAGCAGCATGGGACAGGGCACAGATACGCAGTATTTT.

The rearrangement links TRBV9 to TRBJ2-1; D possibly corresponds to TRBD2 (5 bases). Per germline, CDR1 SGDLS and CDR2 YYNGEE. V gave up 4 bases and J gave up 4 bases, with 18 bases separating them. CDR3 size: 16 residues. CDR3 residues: CASSPYFGSGYNEQFF. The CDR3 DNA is TGTGCCAGCAGCCCCTACTTTGGGTCGGGATACAATGAGCAGTTCTTC. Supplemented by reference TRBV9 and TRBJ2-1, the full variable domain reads DSGVTQTPKHLITATGQRVTLRCSPRSGDLSVYWYQQSLDQGLQFLIQYYNGEERAKGNILERFSAQQFPDLHSELNLSSLELGDSALYFCASSPYFGSGYNEQFFGPGTRLTVL.

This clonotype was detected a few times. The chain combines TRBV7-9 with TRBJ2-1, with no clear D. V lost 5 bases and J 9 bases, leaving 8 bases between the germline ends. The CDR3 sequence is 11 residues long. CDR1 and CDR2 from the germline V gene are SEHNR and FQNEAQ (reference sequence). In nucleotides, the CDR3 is TGTGCCAGCAGCCCCTTTTCTGAGCAGTTCTTC. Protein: CASSPFSEQFF.

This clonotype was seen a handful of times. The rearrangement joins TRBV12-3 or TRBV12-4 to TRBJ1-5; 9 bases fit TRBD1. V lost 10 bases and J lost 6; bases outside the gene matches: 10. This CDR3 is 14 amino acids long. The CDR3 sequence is CAILGGQGVQPQHF. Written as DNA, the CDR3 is TGTGCCATTCTAGGGGGACAGGGAGTTCAGCCCCAGCATTTT.

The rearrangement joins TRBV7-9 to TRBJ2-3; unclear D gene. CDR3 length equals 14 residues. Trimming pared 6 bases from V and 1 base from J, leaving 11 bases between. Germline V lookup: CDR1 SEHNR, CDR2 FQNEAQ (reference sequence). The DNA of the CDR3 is TGTGCCAGCAGGTATGGGTTCGGCACAGATACGCAGTATTTT. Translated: CASRYGFGTDTQYF.

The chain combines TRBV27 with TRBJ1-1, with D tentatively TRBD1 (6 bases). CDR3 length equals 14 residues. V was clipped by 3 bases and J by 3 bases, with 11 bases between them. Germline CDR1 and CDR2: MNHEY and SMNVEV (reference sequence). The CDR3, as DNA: TGTGCCAGCAGTTTCCCCCAGGGGTACACTGAAGCTTTCTTT. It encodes CASSFPQGYTEAFF.

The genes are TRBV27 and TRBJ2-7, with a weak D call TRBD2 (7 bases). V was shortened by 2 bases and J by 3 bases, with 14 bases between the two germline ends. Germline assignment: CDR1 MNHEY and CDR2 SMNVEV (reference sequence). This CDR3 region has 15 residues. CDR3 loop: CASSLGGGPFYEQYF. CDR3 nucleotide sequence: TGTGCCAGCAGTTTAGGCGGGGGCCCTTTCTACGAGCAGTACTTC.

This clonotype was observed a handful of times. CDR3 region: CASSYEDFGGHYGYTF. The CDR3 nucleotides read TGTGCCAGCAGTTACGAGGATTTTGGCGGTCACTATGGCTACACCTTC. The chain couples TRBV6-5 to TRBJ1-2; D is unclear. Germline V lookup: CDR1 MNHEY, CDR2 SVGAGI. Trimming stripped 2 bases from V and 3 bases from J, with 16 bases between. CDR3 size: 16 residues.

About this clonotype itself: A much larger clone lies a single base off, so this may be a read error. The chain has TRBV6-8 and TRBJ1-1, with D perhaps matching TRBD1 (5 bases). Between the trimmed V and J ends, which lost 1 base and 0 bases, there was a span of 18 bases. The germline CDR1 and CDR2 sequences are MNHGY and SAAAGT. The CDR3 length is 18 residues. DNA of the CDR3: TGTGCCAGCAGTTACTACCCCTGCAGGGACGATATGAACACTGAAGCTTTCTTT. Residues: CASSYYPCRDDMNTEAFF.

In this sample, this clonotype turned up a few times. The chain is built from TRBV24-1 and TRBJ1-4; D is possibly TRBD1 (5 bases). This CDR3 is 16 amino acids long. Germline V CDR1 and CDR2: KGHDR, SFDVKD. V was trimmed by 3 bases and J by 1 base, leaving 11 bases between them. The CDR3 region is CATSDGTTGTNEKLFF. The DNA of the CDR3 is TGTGCCACCAGTGATGGGACTACCGGAACTAATGAAAAACTGTTTTTT.

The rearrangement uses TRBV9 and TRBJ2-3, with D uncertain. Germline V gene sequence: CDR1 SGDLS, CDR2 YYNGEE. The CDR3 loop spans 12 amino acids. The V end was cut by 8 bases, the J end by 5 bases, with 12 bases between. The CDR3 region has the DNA TGTGCCAGTAGTGACGACCGAGATACGCAGTATTTT. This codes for CASSDDRDTQYF.

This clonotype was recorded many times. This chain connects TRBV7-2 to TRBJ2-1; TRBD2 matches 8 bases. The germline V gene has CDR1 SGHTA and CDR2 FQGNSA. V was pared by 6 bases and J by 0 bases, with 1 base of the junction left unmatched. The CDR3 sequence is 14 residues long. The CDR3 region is CASRSGSSYNEQFF. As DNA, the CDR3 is TGTGCCAGCAGAAGCGGGAGCTCCTACAATGAGCAGTTCTTC.

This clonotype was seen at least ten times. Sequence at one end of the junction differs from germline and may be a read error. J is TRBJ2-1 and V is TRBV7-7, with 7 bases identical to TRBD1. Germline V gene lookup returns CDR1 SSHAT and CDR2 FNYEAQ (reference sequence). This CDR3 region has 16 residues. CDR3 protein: CASSRHRGFPNNEQFF. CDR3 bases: TGTGCTAGCAGCCGCCACAGGGGCTTTCCCAACAATGAGCAGTTCTTC.

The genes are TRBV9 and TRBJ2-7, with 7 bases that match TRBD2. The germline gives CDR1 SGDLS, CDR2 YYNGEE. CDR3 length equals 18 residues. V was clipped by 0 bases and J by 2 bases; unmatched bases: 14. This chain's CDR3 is CASSVAKELRGTPYEQYF. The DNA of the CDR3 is TGTGCCAGCAGCGTAGCTAAGGAGTTGCGGGGGACTCCCTACGAGCAGTACTTC.